A selection of T cell receptor beta chains follows, all from one sample in a study of blood T cell repertoires in COVID-19. TCRdb's copy holds only in-frame clones and misses some; the assay was immunoSEQ multiplex PCR. This table holds roughly 130,000 clones, 70% to 85% found once. Sequences were obtained from peripheral blood. The origin of the receptors is an elderly woman with acute or convalescent COVID-19. Both conserved end residues are part of each CDR3. Each record gives: D gene, J gene, V gene, clone size, CDR3 DNA, CDR3 protein. D genes are given only for firm matches. Not all rows give a size; the values are once, few, many and, for expanded clones, a class.

>.|TRBJ2-1|TRBV7-3|.
TGTGCCAGCAGCTTAATGGCCGGGTCCTACAATGAGCAGTTCTTC
CASSLMAGSYNEQFF
>.|TRBJ1-6|TRBV9|.
TGTGCCAGCAGCGTAGTCGACTACTCCTATAATTCACCCCTCCACTTT
CASSVVDYSYNSPLHF
>.|TRBJ1-5|TRBV7-7|.
TGTGCCAGCAGCTTTTGGGGCAGCCCTTATAGCAATCAGCCCCAGCATTTT
CASSFWGSPYSNQPQHF
>.|TRBJ2-1|TRBV5-1|.
TGCGCCAGCAGCCCAACTAGCAACCACAATGAGCAGTTCTTC
CASSPTSNHNEQFF
>TRBD1|TRBJ1-2|TRBV19|.
TGTGCCAGTAGTATTCGACAGGGTGTCAACTATGGCTACACCTTC
CASSIRQGVNYGYTF
>TRBD1|TRBJ2-2|TRBV7-3|.
TGTGCCAGCAGCCATAACGCCGGGACAGTTTCGACCGGGGAGCTGTTTTTT
CASSHNAGTVSTGELFF
>TRBD2|TRBJ2-1|TRBV11-2|.
TGTGCCAGCAGACCAACTAGCGGGGGGGCCTCCTACAATGAGCAGTTCTTC
CASRPTSGGASYNEQFF
>TRBD1|TRBJ1-1|TRBV7-8|.
TGTGCCAGCAGCTTAGTCGGACAGGGGAACACTGAAGCTTTCTTT
CASSLVGQGNTEAFF
>.|TRBJ2-3|TRBV7-3|.
TGTGCCAGCAGCTTAAGGGGGCCCACAGATACGCAGTATTTT
CASSLRGPTDTQYF
>TRBD1|TRBJ1-6|TRBV2|.
TGTGCCAGTGGGACAGCTCTCAATTCACCCCTCCACTTT
CASGTALNSPLHF
>.|TRBJ2-6|TRBV6-5|once
TGTGCCAGCATCGCGGGTCCTGGGGCCAACGTCCTGACTTTC
CASIAGPGANVLTF
>.|TRBJ2-1|TRBV6-4|many
TGTGCCAGCAGTGACTCCCTGTTTATAAATGAGCAGTTCTTC
CASSDSLFINEQFF
>.|TRBJ1-1|TRBV7-9|few
TGTGCCAGCAGCCCCTTAGGGGGGGCGGGCACTGAAGCTTTCTTT
CASSPLGGAGTEAFF
>TRBD2|TRBJ2-1|TRBV5-1|.
TGCGCCAGCAGCCTACGGGTAGCGGGGTACTTGGATGAGCAGTTCTTC
CASSLRVAGYLDEQFF
>TRBD1|TRBJ1-6|TRBV30|.
TGTGCCTGGAGTGGGACAGGGGGTAGGTCACCCCTCCACTTT
CAWSGTGGRSPLHF
>.|TRBJ1-1|TRBV9|.
TGTGCCAGTCGGCAGGAGAACACTGAAGCTTTCTTT
CASRQENTEAFF
>.|TRBJ1-6|TRBV5-1|.
TGCGCCAGCAGCTTGGAGGGGCCTCGCAAAAATTCACCCCTCCACTTT
CASSLEGPRKNSPLHF
>.|TRBJ1-3|TRBV2|.
TGTGCCAGCAGTAACCCCCACAGGGCCTCTGGAAACACCATATATTTT
CASSNPHRASGNTIYF
>TRBD1|TRBJ2-5|TRBV24-1|.
TGTGCCACCAGTGACAGGGACAGGGGCGAGACCCAGTACTTC
CATSDRDRGETQYF
>TRBD1|TRBJ2-1|TRBV7-2|.
TGTGCCAGCAGCTTCGACAGGGGCAATGAGCAGTTCTTC
CASSFDRGNEQFF
>TRBD2|TRBJ2-1|TRBV27|.
TGTGCCAGCAGTTACCGACTAGCGGGGGGAGGCAATGAGCAGTTCTTC
CASSYRLAGGGNEQFF
>.|TRBJ1-2|TRBV7-9|.
TGTGCCAGCAGCTTAGATGTCGAAGGAATGCGGGGCTACACCTTC
CASSLDVEGMRGYTF
>TRBD1|TRBJ1-2|TRBV5-1|.
TGCGCCAGCGGCCCAGGGGGACGGGGGACCTATGGCTACACCTTC
CASGPGGRGTYGYTF
>.|TRBJ1-4|TRBV6-5|.
TGTGCCAGCAGGGTTTCAGGGATGAATGAAAAACTGTTTTTT
CASRVSGMNEKLFF
>.|TRBJ1-1|TRBV6-2/TRBV6-3|.
TGTGCCAGCATCCCCGGACTGGTCGGGAACACTGAAGCTTTCTTT
CASIPGLVGNTEAFF
>TRBD1|TRBJ2-1|TRBV5-5|once
TGTGCCAGCAGCTTGGCAGGGGGAAGTCGCTACAATGAGCAGTTCTTC
CASSLAGGSRYNEQFF
>TRBD1|TRBJ1-5|TRBV6-5|.
TGTGCCTCCTGGGACAGGGGTAGCAATCAGCCCCAGCATTTT
CASWDRGSNQPQHF
>.|TRBJ1-1|TRBV5-6|.
TGTGCCAGCAGCCTTAGGGGCAACCCCCCCGAAGCTTTCTTT
CASSLRGNPPEAFF
>.|TRBJ1-3|TRBV9|few
TGTGCCAGCAGCGTAGCCACGACAGGAAACACCATATATTTT
CASSVATTGNTIYF
>TRBD1|TRBJ1-5|TRBV2|few
TGTGCCAGCAGTGGACAGGGAAATCAGCCCCAGCATTTT
CASSGQGNQPQHF
>TRBD1|TRBJ1-2|TRBV14|.
TGTGCCAGCAGCCAAGCCGGGACAGGGGGGACGACTAACTATGGCTACACCTTC
CASSQAGTGGTTNYGYTF
>.|TRBJ1-1|TRBV20-1|.
TGCAGTGCTAGTAGGGCGGGGACGGCTTTCTTT
CSASRAGTAFF
>TRBD1|TRBJ1-4|TRBV10-3|.
TGTGCCATCAGGGATCCGGGACAGGGGTATGAAAAACTGTTTTTT
CAIRDPGQGYEKLFF
>.|TRBJ1-2|TRBV18|.
TGTGCCAGCTCACCGTGGGAGGTCGATGGCTACACCTTC
CASSPWEVDGYTF
>.|TRBJ2-2|TRBV15|once
TGTGCCACCAGCAGTATTCCCACCGGGGAGCTGTTTTTT
CATSSIPTGELFF
>.|TRBJ2-3|TRBV7-2|.
TGTGCCAGCAGCCCTAACACAGATACGCAGTATTTT
CASSPNTDTQYF
>.|TRBJ1-5|TRBV7-2|.
TGTGCCAGCAGCCCCCGAGGGCAGCCCCAGCATTTT
CASSPRGQPQHF
>TRBD1|TRBJ1-1|TRBV11-3|once
TGTGCCAGCAGCCAAACAGGGGTTTGGAACACTGAAGCTTTCTTT
CASSQTGVWNTEAFF
>TRBD1|TRBJ1-5|TRBV6-6|once
TGTGCCAGCAGTCGGGACAGGGGCAGGGGCAATCAGCCCCAGCATTTT
CASSRDRGRGNQPQHF
>.|TRBJ2-6|TRBV7-3|.
TGTGCCAGCAGCCCAGGGGTCTTACTCTCTGGGGCCAACGTCCTGACTTTC
CASSPGVLLSGANVLTF
>TRBD2|TRBJ2-4|TRBV7-2|.
TGTGCCAGCAGCTTCCAGAGAGGGGAGGGGAACATTCAGTACTTC
CASSFQRGEGNIQYF
>TRBD1|TRBJ2-6|TRBV5-6|.
TGTGCCAGCAGCTTTTTTCCGGGACAGCAGAACTCTGGGGCCAACGTCCTGACTTTC
CASSFFPGQQNSGANVLTF
>TRBD1|TRBJ1-6|TRBV2|.
TGTGCCAGCAGTGGACAGGGTGGGACGAATTCACCCCTCCACTTT
CASSGQGGTNSPLHF
>.|TRBJ1-2|TRBV5-1|.
TGCGCCAGCAGCTTCCTTACACGGGACAAACCTGGCGGCTACACCTTC
CASSFLTRDKPGGYTF